This T cell receptor beta chain was identified during a study of beta chain features in type 1 diabetes. All of the isolated RNA was reverse transcribed, so expressed TCRB transcripts were sequenced. The method was immunoSEQ multiplex PCR; TCRdb's version includes in-frame clones alone and lacks a portion of them. This table holds around 100,000 clones, approximately 30% found once. For this clone: What it binds is not known.

With 5 bases removed from V and 8 bases from J, the gap between germline ends came to 9 bases. The CDR3 totals 10 residues. Germline CDR1 and CDR2: GTSNPN and SVGIG (reference sequence). Study outcomes and limitations: In every one of the four CD4+ subsets, TCRB CDR3s were moderately but significantly shorter in Type 1 diabetes patients.

Per donor, one heparinised blood draw averaged about 100 mL. This sequence joins TRBV30 and TRBJ1-2; tentatively, D is TRBD1 (5 bases). The receptor was derived from a woman under 30 with type 1 diabetes. Sequencing was carried out using central memory CD4+ T cells from blood. The CDR3 nucleotides are TGTGCCTGGGGGGCAGCCGGCTACACCTTC. This codes for CAWGAAGYTF.